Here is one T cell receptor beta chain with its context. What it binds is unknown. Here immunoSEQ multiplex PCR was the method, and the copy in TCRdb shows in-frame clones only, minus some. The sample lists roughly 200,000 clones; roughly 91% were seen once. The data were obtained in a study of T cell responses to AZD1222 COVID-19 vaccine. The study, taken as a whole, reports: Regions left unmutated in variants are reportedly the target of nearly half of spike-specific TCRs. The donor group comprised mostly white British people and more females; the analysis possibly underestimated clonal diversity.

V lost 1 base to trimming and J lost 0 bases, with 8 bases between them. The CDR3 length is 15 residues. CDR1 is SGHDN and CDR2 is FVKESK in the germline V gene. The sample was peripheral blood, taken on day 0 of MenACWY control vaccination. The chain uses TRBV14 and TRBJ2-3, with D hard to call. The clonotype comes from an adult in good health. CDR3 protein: CASSQAGLSTDTQYF. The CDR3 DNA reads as TGTGCCAGCAGCCAAGCGGGCCTTAGCACAGATACGCAGTATTTT.